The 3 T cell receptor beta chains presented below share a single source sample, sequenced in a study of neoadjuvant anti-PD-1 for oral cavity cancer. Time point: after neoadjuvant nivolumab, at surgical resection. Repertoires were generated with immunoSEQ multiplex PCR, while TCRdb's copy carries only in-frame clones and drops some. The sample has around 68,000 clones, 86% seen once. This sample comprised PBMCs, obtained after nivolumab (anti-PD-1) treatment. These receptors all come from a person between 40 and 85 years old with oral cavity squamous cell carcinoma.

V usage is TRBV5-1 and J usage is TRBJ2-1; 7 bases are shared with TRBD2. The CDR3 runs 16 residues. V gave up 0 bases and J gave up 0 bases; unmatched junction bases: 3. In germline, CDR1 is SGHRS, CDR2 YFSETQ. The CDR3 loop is CASSLGEGSSYNEQFF. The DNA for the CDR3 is TGCGCCAGCAGCTTGGGGGAGGGTAGCTCCTACAATGAGCAGTTCTTC.

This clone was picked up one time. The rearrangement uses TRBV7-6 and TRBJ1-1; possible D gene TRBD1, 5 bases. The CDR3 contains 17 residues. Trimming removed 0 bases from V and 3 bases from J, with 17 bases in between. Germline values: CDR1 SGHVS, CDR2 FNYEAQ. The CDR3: CASSLAPPTRVYTEAFF. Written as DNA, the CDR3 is TGTGCCAGCAGCTTAGCCCCCCCAACCAGGGTATACACTGAAGCTTTCTTT.

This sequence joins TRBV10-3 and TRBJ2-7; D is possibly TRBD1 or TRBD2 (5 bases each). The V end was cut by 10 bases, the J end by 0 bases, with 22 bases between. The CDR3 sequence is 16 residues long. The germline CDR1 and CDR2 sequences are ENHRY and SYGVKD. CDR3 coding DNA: TGTGCCACCACTACGTGGGACCACAGGAGCTCCTACGAGCAGTACTTC. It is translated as CATTTWDHRSSYEQYF.